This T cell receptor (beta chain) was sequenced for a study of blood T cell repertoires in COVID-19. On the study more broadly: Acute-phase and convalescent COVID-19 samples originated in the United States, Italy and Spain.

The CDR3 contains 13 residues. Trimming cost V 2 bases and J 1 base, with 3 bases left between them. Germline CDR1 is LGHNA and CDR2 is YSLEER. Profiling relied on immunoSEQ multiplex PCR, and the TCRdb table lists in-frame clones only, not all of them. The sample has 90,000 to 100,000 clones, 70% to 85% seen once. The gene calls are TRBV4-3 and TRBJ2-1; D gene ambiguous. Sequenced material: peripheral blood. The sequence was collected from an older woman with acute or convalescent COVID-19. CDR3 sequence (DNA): TGCGCCAGCAGCCAATATTCCTACAATGAGCAGTTCTTC. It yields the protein CASSQYSYNEQFF.